This T cell receptor (beta chain) was identified in a study of cytomegalovirus exposure and HLA in healthy donors. Germline assignment: CDR1 LNHDA and CDR2 SQIVND (reference sequence). The CDR3 runs 14 residues. Deletions cut 5 bases from V and 5 bases from J, with 15 bases between. The PCR contained 60 Vbeta and 13 Jbeta primers. The method was immunoSEQ multiplex PCR; TCRdb's version includes in-frame clones alone and lacks a portion of them. Of 100,000 to 150,000 clones in the sample, more than 65% were seen once. J is TRBJ1-2 and V is TRBV19; D is perhaps TRBD1 (5 bases). The material sequenced was PBMCs. The receptor's source is a woman between 55 and 75 years old in good health and CMV-seropositive. CDR3 sequence: CASSVPSGTYGYTF. The CDR3 DNA reads as TGTGCCAGTAGTGTTCCTTCCGGGACTTATGGCTACACCTTC.